These T cell receptor beta chains were read from a single sample in a study of blood T cell repertoires in COVID-19. This table comes from immunoSEQ multiplex PCR, and its TCRdb copy is limited to in-frame clones, with some not included. The table includes approximately 24,000 clones, around nine tenths detected once. The sample taken for sequencing was peripheral blood. These receptors originate from a man aged 50 or older with active COVID-19. Both conserved end residues are part of each CDR3. Fields, in order: J gene, clone size, V gene, D gene, CDR3 protein, CDR3 DNA. A D gene is named only where the DNA matches it firmly. Clone size is shown for a subset of rows, as once, few, many or a class of expanded clone.

J gene: TRBJ2-3
clone size: .
V gene: TRBV3-1/TRBV3-2
D gene: TRBD2
CDR3 protein: CASSLLAGVTNTQYF
CDR3 DNA: TGTGCCAGCAGCCTTCTAGCGGGGGTCACGAATACGCAGTATTTT

J gene: TRBJ2-5
clone size: .
V gene: TRBV7-3
D gene: .
CDR3 protein: CASSFGSTETQYF
CDR3 DNA: TGTGCCAGCAGCTTCGGGTCTACGGAGACCCAGTACTTC

J gene: TRBJ1-6
clone size: .
V gene: TRBV7-8
D gene: .
CDR3 protein: CASSLAGASYNSPLHF
CDR3 DNA: TGTGCCAGCAGCTTAGCGGGGGCCTCCTATAATTCACCCCTCCACTTT

J gene: TRBJ2-7
clone size: .
V gene: TRBV2
D gene: .
CDR3 protein: CASSAERDYEQYF
CDR3 DNA: TGTGCCAGCAGTGCGGAGAGAGACTACGAGCAGTACTTC

J gene: TRBJ2-4
clone size: .
V gene: TRBV27
D gene: TRBD2
CDR3 protein: CASSRGLAGGKNIQYF
CDR3 DNA: TGTGCCAGCAGTCGGGGACTAGCGGGGGGAAAAAACATTCAGTACTTC

J gene: TRBJ2-7
clone size: once
V gene: TRBV5-4
D gene: .
CDR3 protein: CASSRDRPYEQYF
CDR3 DNA: TGTGCCAGCAGCCGAGACAGGCCCTACGAGCAGTACTTC

J gene: TRBJ2-2
clone size: .
V gene: TRBV5-4
D gene: .
CDR3 protein: CASSLADGRIVRELFF
CDR3 DNA: TGTGCCAGCAGCTTGGCCGACGGGAGAATCGTAAGGGAGCTGTTTTTT

J gene: TRBJ2-1
clone size: once
V gene: TRBV15
D gene: .
CDR3 protein: CATSSRQGGEQFF
CDR3 DNA: TGTGCCACCAGCAGTAGACAGGGAGGTGAGCAGTTCTTC

J gene: TRBJ2-2
clone size: .
V gene: TRBV7-2
D gene: TRBD1
CDR3 protein: CASSLTGGLTTGELFF
CDR3 DNA: TGTGCCAGCAGCTTGACAGGGGGTCTAACGACCGGGGAGCTGTTTTTT

J gene: TRBJ2-3
clone size: .
V gene: TRBV6-4
D gene: TRBD2
CDR3 protein: CASSVRGGTTDTQYF
CDR3 DNA: TGTGCCAGCAGTGTCCGGGGGGGCACCACAGATACGCAGTATTTT

J gene: TRBJ2-2
clone size: .
V gene: TRBV5-6
D gene: .
CDR3 protein: CASRQGSRYTGELFF
CDR3 DNA: TGTGCCAGCAGGCAAGGGAGTCGGTACACCGGGGAGCTGTTTTTT

J gene: TRBJ2-1
clone size: .
V gene: TRBV2
D gene: TRBD2
CDR3 protein: CASSRTSGRSEQFF
CDR3 DNA: TGTGCCAGCTCCAGGACTAGCGGGAGAAGTGAGCAGTTCTTC

J gene: TRBJ2-7
clone size: .
V gene: TRBV6-5
D gene: TRBD1
CDR3 protein: CASRRDRVNEQYF
CDR3 DNA: TGTGCCAGCCGCCGGGACAGGGTTAACGAGCAGTACTTC

J gene: TRBJ2-2
clone size: .
V gene: TRBV6-5
D gene: .
CDR3 protein: CASSYSRDRAGELFF
CDR3 DNA: TGTGCCAGCAGTTACTCGCGGGATCGAGCCGGGGAGCTGTTTTTT

J gene: TRBJ2-5
clone size: few
V gene: TRBV3-1/TRBV3-2
D gene: .
CDR3 protein: CASSHLSGQQTQYF
CDR3 DNA: TGTGCCAGCAGCCATCTCAGCGGCCAACAGACCCAGTACTTC

J gene: TRBJ2-3
clone size: .
V gene: TRBV9
D gene: TRBD2
CDR3 protein: CASSTGVSGGIRSTDTQYF
CDR3 DNA: TGTGCCAGCAGCACCGGGGTTAGCGGGGGGATCCGTAGCACAGATACGCAGTATTTT

J gene: TRBJ2-1
clone size: .
V gene: TRBV5-1
D gene: TRBD2
CDR3 protein: CASSAGLAGAIEQFF
CDR3 DNA: TGCGCCAGCAGCGCGGGACTAGCGGGGGCAATTGAGCAGTTCTTC

J gene: TRBJ2-2
clone size: few
V gene: TRBV11-2
D gene: .
CDR3 protein: CASSPRVGVVTGELFF
CDR3 DNA: TGTGCCAGCAGCCCTCGGGTGGGAGTAGTGACCGGGGAGCTGTTTTTT

J gene: TRBJ2-7
clone size: once
V gene: TRBV11-3
D gene: TRBD1
CDR3 protein: CASSLEGRGSHEQYF
CDR3 DNA: TGTGCCAGCAGCTTAGAAGGCAGGGGGTCCCACGAGCAGTACTTC

J gene: TRBJ2-5
clone size: .
V gene: TRBV11-2
D gene: .
CDR3 protein: CASSLGGVPETQYF
CDR3 DNA: TGTGCCAGCAGCTTAGGCGGAGTGCCAGAGACCCAGTACTTC

J gene: TRBJ2-2
clone size: .
V gene: TRBV9
D gene: .
CDR3 protein: CASSGQATNTGELFF
CDR3 DNA: TGTGCCAGCAGCGGACAGGCCACGAACACCGGGGAGCTGTTTTTT

J gene: TRBJ1-2
clone size: once
V gene: TRBV2
D gene: .
CDR3 protein: CASSEGSYGYTF
CDR3 DNA: TGTGCCAGCAGTGAAGGGAGCTATGGCTACACCTTC

J gene: TRBJ1-2
clone size: .
V gene: TRBV9
D gene: .
CDR3 protein: CASSQGWDYGYTF
CDR3 DNA: TGTGCCAGCAGCCAGGGGTGGGACTATGGCTACACCTTC

J gene: TRBJ1-2
clone size: once
V gene: TRBV18
D gene: TRBD1
CDR3 protein: CASSPGPDRAGGYTF
CDR3 DNA: TGTGCCAGCTCACCCGGACCTGACAGGGCTGGTGGCTACACCTTC